These 14 T cell receptor beta chains were sequenced from one sample in a study of blood T cell repertoires in COVID-19. Profiling relied on immunoSEQ multiplex PCR, and the TCRdb table lists in-frame clones only, not all of them. The sample holds 280,000 or so clones, approximately 86% seen once. The sequenced sample was peripheral blood. The receptors here all came from a woman in her twenties or thirties who had recovered from COVID-19.

The rearrangement links TRBV2 to TRBJ2-3; TRBD1 matches 8 bases. In germline, CDR1 is SNHLY, CDR2 FYNNEI. V lost 8 bases to trimming and J lost 2 bases; unmatched junction nucleotides: 9. The CDR3 covers 15 residues. The CDR3 sequence: CASATGGSTTDTQYF. CDR3 bases: TGTGCCAGCGCCACAGGGGGAAGCACCACAGATACGCAGTATTTT.

V and J are TRBV5-1 and TRBJ2-1; 11 nucleotides agree with TRBD2. The length of the CDR3 is 15 residues. Trimming cost V 1 base and J 8 bases; bases outside gene matches: 5. The germline CDR1 and CDR2 sequences are SGHRS and YFSETQ. The CDR3 nucleotides read TGCGCCAGCAGCTTGTTAGCGGGAGGGATGGATGAGCAGTTCTTC. Its translation is CASSLLAGGMDEQFF. Based on the CDR3 plus reference TRBV5-1 and TRBJ2-1, the full variable domain is KAGVTQTPRYLIKTRGQQVTLSCSPISGHRSVSWYQQTPGQGLQFLFEYFSETQRNKGNFPGRFSGRQFSNSRSEMNVSTLELGDSALYLCASSLLAGGMDEQFFGPGTRLTVL.

The gene calls are TRBV2 and TRBJ1-2; tentatively, D is TRBD1 (5 bases). V lost 5 bases and J 5 bases, leaving 12 bases between the germline ends. Germline CDR1 is SNHLY and CDR2 is FYNNEI. The CDR3 loop spans 13 amino acids. The CDR3, as DNA: TGTGCCAGCAGTCAACCGACAGCTTATGGCTACACCTTC. Its protein is CASSQPTAYGYTF.

V is TRBV7-2 and J is TRBJ2-7; 7 nucleotides line up with TRBD2. The trim removed 5 bases at V and 0 bases at J, leaving 7 bases unmatched. There are 15 residues in the CDR3. Germline assignment: CDR1 SGHTA and CDR2 FQGNSA. CDR3 coding DNA: TGTGCCAGCAGCCTCACACGGGGGGACTCCTACGAGCAGTACTTC. Its protein is CASSLTRGDSYEQYF.

The chain has TRBV27 and TRBJ2-1, with TRBD2 identical over 9 bases. The CDR3 covers 13 residues. The germline V gene has CDR1 MNHEY and CDR2 SMNVEV (reference sequence). V gave up 6 bases and J gave up 6 bases; unmatched junction bases: 3. The CDR3 is CASRVAGANEQFF. The CDR3 DNA sequence: TGTGCCAGCAGGGTAGCGGGAGCCAATGAGCAGTTCTTC.

V usage is TRBV2 and J usage is TRBJ2-1; maybe TRBD2 (5 bases). V was pared by 4 bases and J by 5 bases, with 12 bases between. Germline assignment: CDR1 SNHLY and CDR2 FYNNEI. The CDR3 covers 14 residues. The CDR3 sequence is CASSGRPGNNEQFF. As DNA, the CDR3 is TGTGCCAGCAGTGGGCGCCCGGGAAACAATGAGCAGTTCTTC.

This clone was seen once. Written as DNA, the CDR3 is TGTGCCAGCACTAGGACAGGGAACGCTAACTATGGCTACACCTTC. Amino acid sequence: CASTRTGNANYGYTF. The rearrangement links TRBV27 to TRBJ1-2; TRBD1 matches 8 bases. V lost 7 bases to trimming and J lost 0 bases; unmatched junction nucleotides: 7. The germline V gene encodes CDR1 MNHEY and CDR2 SMNVEV (reference sequence). This CDR3 is 15 amino acids long.

The rearrangement uses TRBV5-5 and TRBJ2-1; the match to TRBD1 covers 7 bases. Germline V CDR1 and CDR2: SGHKS, YYEKEE (reference sequence). Trimming removed 6 bases from V and 5 bases from J; junction bases left unmatched: 11. The CDR3 length is 15 residues. The chain's CDR3 is CASTITGTANNEQFF. CDR3 DNA sequence: TGTGCCAGCACCATAACCGGGACAGCAAACAATGAGCAGTTCTTC. Variable domain in full (rest from reference TRBV5-5 and TRBJ2-1): DAGVTQSPTHLIKTRGQQVTLRCSPISGHKSVSWYQQVLGQGPQFIFQYYEKEERGRGNFPDRFSARQFPNYSSELNVNALLLGDSALYLCASTITGTANNEQFFGPGTRLTVL.

In this sample, this clone turned up a few times. The chain combines TRBV19 with TRBJ1-1; D is ambiguous. The V end lost 8 bases, the J end lost 0 bases, and 10 bases lay between the germline ends. The CDR3 is made up of 13 amino acids. The germline V gene encodes CDR1 LNHDA and CDR2 SQIVND (reference sequence). The CDR3 protein is CASGVDVNTEAFF. The CDR3 DNA sequence: TGTGCCAGTGGAGTTGACGTGAACACTGAAGCTTTCTTT.

The CDR3 sequence: CAIQREKVADTQYF. In DNA, the CDR3 is TGTGCCATCCAGCGGGAGAAGGTCGCAGATACGCAGTATTTT. The chain links TRBV10-3 to TRBJ2-3, with TRBD2 matching over 8 bases. V was clipped by 8 bases and J by 4 bases; unmatched bases: 8. Germline CDR1 and CDR2: ENHRY and SYGVKD. The CDR3 has 14 residues.

V gene TRBV28 combines with J gene TRBJ2-7; D is possibly TRBD1 (5 bases). The ends were cut back, 1 base at V and 9 bases at J, with 16 bases in the middle. This CDR3 spans 14 amino acids. Germline V lookup: CDR1 MDHEN, CDR2 SYDVKM. DNA for the CDR3: TGTGCCAGCAGTTTATATCAGGGAACGGTGGGGCAGTACTTC. This gives the protein CASSLYQGTVGQYF.

The V gene is TRBV11-2, the J gene TRBJ2-5, with D possibly matching TRBD2 (6 bases). This CDR3 region has 12 residues. V lost 5 bases, J lost 5 bases, and 9 bases lay in between. The germline CDR1 and CDR2 sequences are SGHAT and FQNNGV. This CDR3 is CASSSAGETQYF. The CDR3 DNA is TGTGCCAGCAGCAGCGCGGGGGAGACCCAGTACTTC.

V and J are TRBV7-9 and TRBJ2-7, with TRBD1 identical over 7 bases. CDR3 size: 15 residues. J gave up 3 bases and V 0 bases, and 5 bases lay outside the gene matches. Germline loops: CDR1 SEHNR, CDR2 FQNEAQ (reference sequence). DNA for the CDR3: TGTGCCAGCAGCTTAGCGACTGGACAGGACTACGAGCAGTACTTC. It encodes CASSLATGQDYEQYF. Filled out from reference TRBV7-9 and TRBJ2-7, the complete variable domain reads DTGVSQNPRHKITKRGQNVTFRCDPISEHNRLYWYRQTLGQGPEFLTYFQNEAQLEKSRLLSDRFSAERPKGSFSTLEIQRTEQGDSAMYLCASSLATGQDYEQYFGPGTRLTVT.

The chain uses TRBV12-3 or TRBV12-4 and TRBJ1-2; 7 nucleotides align to TRBD1. The junction had 6 bases not matched to a gene; V was cut back by 6 bases and J by 8 bases. The length of the CDR3 is 12 residues. The CDR3 region is CASSRDREGYTF. In nucleotides, the CDR3 is TGTGCCAGCAGCCGAGACAGGGAGGGCTACACCTTC.